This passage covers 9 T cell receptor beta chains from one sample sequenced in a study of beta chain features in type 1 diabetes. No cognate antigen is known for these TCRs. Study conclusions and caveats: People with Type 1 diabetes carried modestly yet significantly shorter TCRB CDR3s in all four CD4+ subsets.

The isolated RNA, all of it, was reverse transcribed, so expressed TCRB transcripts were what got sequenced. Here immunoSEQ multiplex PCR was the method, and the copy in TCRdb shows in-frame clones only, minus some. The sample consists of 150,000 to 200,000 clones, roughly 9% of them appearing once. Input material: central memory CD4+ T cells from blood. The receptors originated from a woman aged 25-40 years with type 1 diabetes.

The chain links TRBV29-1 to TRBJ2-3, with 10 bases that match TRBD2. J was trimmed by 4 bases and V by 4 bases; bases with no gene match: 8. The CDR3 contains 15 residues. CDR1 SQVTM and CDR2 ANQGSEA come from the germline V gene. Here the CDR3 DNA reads TGCAGCGTTGGGAACCTAGCGGGAGTTGCAGATACGCAGTATTTT. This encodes CSVGNLAGVADTQYF.

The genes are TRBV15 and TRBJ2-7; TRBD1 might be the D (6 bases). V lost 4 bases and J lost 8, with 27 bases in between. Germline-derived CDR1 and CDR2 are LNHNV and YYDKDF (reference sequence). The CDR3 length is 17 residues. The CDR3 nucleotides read TGTGCCACCAGCACCCCGCTCGTCTCGGACAGAAGGTCCAAGCAGTACTTC. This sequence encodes CATSTPLVSDRRSKQYF.

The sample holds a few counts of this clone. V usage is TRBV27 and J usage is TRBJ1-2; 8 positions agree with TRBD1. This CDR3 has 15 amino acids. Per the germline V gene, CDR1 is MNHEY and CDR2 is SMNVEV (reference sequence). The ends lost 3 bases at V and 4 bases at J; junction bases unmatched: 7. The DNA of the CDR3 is TGTGCCAGCAGTTTCGGCCCGGACAGGGCCTATGGCTACACCTTC. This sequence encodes CASSFGPDRAYGYTF.

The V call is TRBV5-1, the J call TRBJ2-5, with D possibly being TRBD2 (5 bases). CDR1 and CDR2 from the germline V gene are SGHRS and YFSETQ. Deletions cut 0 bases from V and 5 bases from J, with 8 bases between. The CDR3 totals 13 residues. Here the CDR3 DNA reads TGCGCCAGCAGCTTGGGTAGCGACGAGACCCAGTACTTC. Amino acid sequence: CASSLGSDETQYF.

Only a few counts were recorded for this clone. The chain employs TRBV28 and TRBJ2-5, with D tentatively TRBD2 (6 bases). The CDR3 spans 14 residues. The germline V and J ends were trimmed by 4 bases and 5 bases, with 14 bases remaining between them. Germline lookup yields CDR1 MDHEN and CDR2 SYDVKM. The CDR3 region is CASSSLDYRETQYF. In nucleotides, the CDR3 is TGTGCCAGCAGTTCTTTGGACTATCGGGAGACCCAGTACTTC.

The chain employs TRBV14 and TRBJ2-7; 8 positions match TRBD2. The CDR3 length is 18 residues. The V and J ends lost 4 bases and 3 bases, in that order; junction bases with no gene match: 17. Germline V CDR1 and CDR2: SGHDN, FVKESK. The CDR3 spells CASSPHRGNGGGLYEQYF. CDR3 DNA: TGTGCCAGCAGCCCTCACCGAGGAAACGGGGGGGGTCTCTACGAGCAGTACTTC.

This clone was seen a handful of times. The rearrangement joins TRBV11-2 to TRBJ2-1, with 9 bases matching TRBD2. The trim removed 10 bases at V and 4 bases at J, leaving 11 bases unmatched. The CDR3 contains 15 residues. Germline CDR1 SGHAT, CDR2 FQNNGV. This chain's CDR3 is CATVRSGLAYNEQFF. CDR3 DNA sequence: TGTGCCACCGTCCGGAGTGGACTAGCGTACAATGAGCAGTTCTTC.

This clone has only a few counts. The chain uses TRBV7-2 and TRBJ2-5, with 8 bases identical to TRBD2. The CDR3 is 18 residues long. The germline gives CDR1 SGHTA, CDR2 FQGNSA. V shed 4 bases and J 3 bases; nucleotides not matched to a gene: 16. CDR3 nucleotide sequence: TGTGCCAGCAGCTGGGGGACTAGAGGAGGCCCCAGGGAAGAGACCCAGTACTTC. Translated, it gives CASSWGTRGGPREETQYF.

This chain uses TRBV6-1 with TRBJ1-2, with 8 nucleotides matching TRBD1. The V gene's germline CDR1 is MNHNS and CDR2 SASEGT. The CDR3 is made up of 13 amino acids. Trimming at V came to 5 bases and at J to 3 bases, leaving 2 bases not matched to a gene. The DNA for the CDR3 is TGTGCCAGCAGTAAGACAGGGGACTATGGCTACACCTTC. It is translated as CASSKTGDYGYTF.